Sequencing of this T cell receptor beta chain was carried out in a study of blood T cells in healthy people across ages. Isolating PBMCs gave at least 6.5 million of these cells per sample. Each sample yielded at least 5.5 micrograms of PBMC total RNA. The table lists this clonotype with a few counts. Its specificity is unknown. Primers used in a second PCR of roughly 7 to 12 cycles were a sample-barcoded 5' primer and a J-beta primer mix. Each TCR beta cDNA got a 12-nucleotide random molecular identifier. In TCRdb, the 5' RACE reads were re-called with MiXCR into one record per CDR3 protein. The sample has under 1,100,000 distinct CDR3 sequences, almost 25% seen once. The CDR3 contains 14 residues. Germline V lookup: CDR1 SEHNR, CDR2 FQNEAQ (reference sequence). Trimming removed 5 bases from V and 4 bases from J, with 12 bases in between. General study findings and limits: Significant beta diversity loss was already apparent by age about 42, declining roughly linearly.

A further study also used this sample, focusing on T cells of mothers and their children.

The sequence was obtained from a girl aged 2 to 10 in good health. The V and J genes are TRBV7-9 and TRBJ1-5; D remains ambiguous. The sequenced material came from blood. Here the CDR3 reads CASSVSGINQPQHF. Written as DNA, the CDR3 is TGTGCCAGCAGCGTCTCAGGTATTAATCAGCCCCAGCATTTT.